Listed here are 19 T cell receptor beta chains from one sample, sequenced in a study of T cell repertoires in cytomegalovirus infection. Which antigens these TCRs recognize remains unknown. TCRdb recomputed calls from the reads with MiXCR, one row per CDR3 protein. The repertoire holds 650,000 to 900,000 distinct CDR3 sequences, over 25% seen once, with around 12% in the top ten. Sequencing was performed on cultured CD8+ T cells from PBMCs, taken from culture after CMV antigen stimulation. These receptors originate from a human donor in good health (CMV status not recorded). Some clones in this sample may be carry-over from other donors' samples.

This clonotype came up a few times. The V gene is TRBV20-1, the J gene TRBJ1-1; D not certain. This CDR3 region has 13 residues. Germline CDR1 DFQATT, CDR2 SNEGSKA (reference sequence). V lost 1 base and J 5 bases, leaving 11 bases between the germline ends. DNA for the CDR3: TGCAGTGCTAGAGGCCGCGGAGAGACTGAAGCTTTCTTT. Amino acids: CSARGRGETEAFF.

This clonotype was seen ten or more times. The chain recombines TRBV7-2 with TRBJ1-6, with 8 bases that match TRBD1. Germline V CDR1 and CDR2: SGHTA, FQGNSA. The CDR3 has 17 amino acids. V was pared by 1 base and J by 6 bases, with 8 bases of the junction left unmatched. The CDR3 reads CASSLVARDRPNSPLHF. DNA of the CDR3: TGTGCCAGCAGCTTAGTGGCAAGGGACAGGCCTAATTCACCCCTCCACTTT. The full variable domain, in which reference TRBV7-2 and TRBJ1-6 provide the parts outside the CDR3, is GAGVSQSPSNKVTEKGKDVELRCDPISGHTALYWYRQSLGQGLEFLIYFQGNSAPDKSGLPSDRFSAERTGGSVSTLTIQRTQQEDSAVYLCASSLVARDRPNSPLHFGNGTRLTVT.

A few counts support this clonotype. The chain combines TRBV7-9 with TRBJ2-5; TRBD1 might be the D (5 bases). Per germline, CDR1 SEHNR and CDR2 FQNEAQ (reference sequence). This CDR3 has 15 amino acids. Trimming shortened V by 4 bases and J by 10 bases, and 22 bases separated the two germline ends. This CDR3 reads CASSSLGMTAKDQYF. In DNA form, the CDR3 reads TGTGCCAGCAGCTCTCTTGGGATGACAGCCAAGGACCAGTACTTC.

The genes are TRBV4-1 and TRBJ2-2, with a weak D call TRBD2 (7 bases). The germline V gene encodes CDR1 MGHRA and CDR2 YSYEKL. With 2 bases removed from V and 2 bases from J, the gap between germline ends came to 15 bases. The CDR3 runs to 17 residues. The chain's CDR3 is CASSQKGGALNTGELFF. The CDR3 DNA is TGCGCCAGCAGCCAAAAGGGGGGGGCCCTTAACACCGGGGAGCTGTTTTTT.

This clonotype was detected many times. The gene calls are TRBV7-9 and TRBJ2-5; 14 bases map to TRBD2. Germline CDR1 is SEHNR and CDR2 is FQNEAQ (reference sequence). The CDR3 has 16 residues. V lost 5 bases and J lost 3; bases outside the gene matches: 5. In DNA form, the CDR3 reads TGTGCCAGCAGCCCCGGACTAGCGGGGGGTAAAGAGACCCAGTACTTC. Translation: CASSPGLAGGKETQYF.

There are many counts of this clonotype. J is TRBJ1-2 and V is TRBV6-2 or TRBV6-3; 8 nucleotides agree with TRBD1. The junction had 9 bases not matched to a gene; V was cut back by 11 bases and J by 4 bases. In germline, CDR1 is MNHEY, CDR2 SVGEGT. There are 13 residues in the CDR3. CDR3 sequence: CAGRQGSTYGYTF. DNA of the CDR3: TGTGCCGGAAGACAGGGGAGCACCTATGGCTACACCTTC.

In DNA form, the CDR3 reads TGTGCCAGCAGTTACTTACCGGAGACGAACACCGGGGAGCTGTTTTTT. This translates into CASSYLPETNTGELFF. The gene calls are TRBV6-5 and TRBJ2-2; unclear D gene. The CDR3 runs 16 residues. Trimming shortened V by 1 base and J by 0 bases, and 9 bases separated the two germline ends. The germline CDR1 and CDR2 sequences are MNHEY and SVGAGI.

The CDR3 DNA sequence: TGTGCCAGCAGTGAATTAGACGAATGGATAGCCAAAAACATTCAGTACTTC. As protein: CASSELDEWIAKNIQYF. J is TRBJ2-4 and V is TRBV6-1, with D unclear. CDR1 MNHNS and CDR2 SASEGT come from the germline V gene. The CDR3 has 17 amino acids. Deletions cut 2 bases from V and 0 bases from J, with 14 bases between.

This clonotype occurred many times. The J gene is TRBJ1-5, the V gene TRBV6-6; 10 bases map to TRBD1. With V trimmed by 6 bases and J by 5 bases, 4 bases remained unmatched. CDR1 MNHNY and CDR2 SVGAGI come from the germline V gene (reference sequence). The CDR3 totals 14 residues. CDR3 nucleotide sequence: TGTGCCAGCAGCCCGACAGGGGGCTATCAGCCCCAGCATTTT. Protein sequence: CASSPTGGYQPQHF.

In its sample, this clonotype was seen once. It may be a read error: a sequence one base away is much more abundant. The chain joins TRBV12-3 or TRBV12-4 to TRBJ2-1, with 8 bases aligning to TRBD2. This CDR3 is 17 amino acids long. With 7 bases clipped from V and 8 bases from J, the junction kept 19 bases outside the gene matches. DNA of the CDR3: TGTGCCAGCAACCCTCTGCCCGGGGGGGGTCCGGAGTATGAGCAGTTCTTC. Amino acids: CASNPLPGGGPEYEQFF.

This clonotype was observed once. J is TRBJ1-2 and V is TRBV4-2, with unresolved D. Trimming took off 0 bases at V and 5 bases at J, with 13 bases between the two ends. The germline V gene has CDR1 LGHNA and CDR2 YNFKEQ. The CDR3 is 15 residues long. In DNA, the CDR3 is TGTGCCAGCAGCCAAGAGCCAGCTCTAAGATATGGCTACACCTTC. Its protein is CASSQEPALRYGYTF.

This rearrangement joins TRBV20-1 to TRBJ2-3; 8 bases are a match to TRBD1. This CDR3 is 16 amino acids long. Per the germline V gene, CDR1 is DFQATT and CDR2 is SNEGSKA (reference sequence). V gave up 2 bases and J gave up 2 bases; unmatched junction bases: 9. CDR3 DNA sequence: TGCAGTGCTAGAACCGGGACAGGATACTACACAGATACGCAGTATTTT. Translation: CSARTGTGYYTDTQYF.

V and J are TRBV9 and TRBJ2-2; TRBD1 might be the D (5 bases). Germline V gene data show CDR1 as SGDLS and CDR2 as YYNGEE. V was pared by 2 bases and J by 1 base, with 9 bases between. The CDR3 runs to 15 residues. The CDR3 reads CASSVQGMNTGELFF. For the CDR3, the DNA is TGTGCCAGCAGCGTGCAGGGTATGAACACCGGGGAGCTGTTTTTT.

The rearrangement joins TRBV15 to TRBJ1-6; D is uncertain. The germline V gene has CDR1 LNHNV and CDR2 YYDKDF (reference sequence). The germline V and J ends were trimmed by 6 bases and 10 bases, with 10 bases remaining between them. This CDR3 spans 12 amino acids. The CDR3 reads CATRQTGSPLHF. The CDR3 region has the DNA TGTGCCACCAGACAAACCGGGTCACCCCTCCACTTT.

This rearrangement joins TRBV6-2 or TRBV6-3 to TRBJ1-5; 7 nucleotides line up with TRBD1. This CDR3 region has 15 residues. After removal of 5 bases from V and 0 bases from J, the junction contained 4 bases not matched to a gene. Germline V gives CDR1 MNHEY, CDR2 SVGEGT. The CDR3 loop is CASSHRGISNQPQHF. CDR3 coding DNA: TGTGCCAGCAGTCACAGGGGAATTAGCAATCAGCCCCAGCATTTT.

This clonotype was counted a few times. V usage is TRBV7-9 and J usage is TRBJ1-2; 12 bases map to TRBD1. The germline V gene has CDR1 SEHNR and CDR2 FQNEAQ (reference sequence). V shed 6 bases and J 7 bases; nucleotides not matched to a gene: 6. CDR3 size: 14 residues. The CDR3 DNA sequence: TGTGCCAGCAGACGGGGACAGGGGGCAGGTGGCTACACCTTC. Its translation is CASRRGQGAGGYTF.

The table lists this clonotype with a few counts. This sequence joins TRBV7-8 and TRBJ2-6; D may match TRBD1 or TRBD2 (5 bases each). V was clipped by 3 bases and J by 3 bases, with 27 bases between them. This CDR3 has 21 amino acids. Germline V gene data show CDR1 as SGHVS and CDR2 as FQNEAQ. This chain's CDR3 is CASSFLVAYGTVLGGANVLTF. In DNA form, the CDR3 reads TGTGCCAGCAGCTTCTTAGTCGCCTACGGGACCGTCCTAGGTGGGGCCAACGTCCTGACTTTC.

This clonotype was seen at least ten times. The gene calls are TRBV6-5 and TRBJ1-2, with D maybe TRBD1 (6 bases). The length of the CDR3 is 18 residues. Trimming took off 0 bases at V and 6 bases at J, with 23 bases between the two ends. Germline assignment: CDR1 MNHEY and CDR2 SVGAGI. The CDR3 DNA reads TGTGCCAGCAGTTACTCTGAGACCTTACTAGGGGGGGCCGATGGCTACACCTTC. Residues: CASSYSETLLGGADGYTF.

In this sample, this clonotype turned up a few times. V usage is TRBV7-9 and J usage is TRBJ1-1, with 7 bases lining up with TRBD1. Germline V gives CDR1 SEHNR, CDR2 FQNEAQ (reference sequence). The CDR3 sequence is 14 residues long. After removal of 6 bases from V and 5 bases from J, the junction contained 9 bases not matched to a gene. Here the CDR3 reads CASRQGGPSTEAFF. Here the CDR3 DNA reads TGTGCCAGCAGGCAGGGGGGGCCTAGTACTGAAGCTTTCTTT.